The source of this TCR beta chain is a study of tumor-infiltrating lymphocytes in localized non-small cell lung cancer. Findings and limits, study-wide: T-cell fraction did not differ between immunotypes IM1 and IM2. Different pieces of the same tissue were used for each assay.

Assay: immunoSEQ multiplex PCR; the TCRdb copy retains only in-frame clones and omits some. The table records several thousand clones, 65% to 85% of them present only once. This clone has more than one count but fewer than ten. Antigen specificity is unknown. Trimming left V 3 bases short and J 8 bases short, with 20 bases between. The V gene's germline CDR1 is SQVTM and CDR2 ANQGSEA. This CDR3 contains 15 residues. The sequenced sample was uninvolved lung tissue not adjacent to the tumor. The receptor comes from a human donor with non-small cell lung cancer. The chain joins TRBV29-1 to TRBJ2-1, with D perhaps given as TRBD1 or TRBD2 (6 bases each). This chain's CDR3 is CSVEGVGGPGDEQFF. As DNA, the CDR3 is TGCAGCGTTGAGGGGGTCGGGGGCCCGGGAGATGAGCAGTTCTTC.